These 6 T cell receptor beta chains were sequenced from one sample in a study of blood T cells in healthy people across ages. The authors ran a second PCR of about 6 to 12 cycles using a sample-barcoded 5' primer and a J-beta primer mix. Each CDR3 protein is one row after TCRdb ran MiXCR on the 5' RACE reads. Here the sample spans hundreds of thousands of distinct CDR3 sequences, around 62% being singletons. The sequencing input was blood. These receptors were obtained from a man aged 25 to 45 in good health.

The rearrangement joins TRBV20-1 to TRBJ2-1, with TRBD1 matching over 7 bases. Germline V gene sequence: CDR1 DFQATT, CDR2 SNEGSKA (reference sequence). The CDR3 is made up of 14 amino acids. V trimming: 1 base; J trimming: 5 bases; junction bases outside the gene matches: 5. CDR3 sequence reads: CSARVLGTDNEQFF. The DNA for the CDR3 is TGCAGTGCTAGAGTACTTGGGACAGACAATGAGCAGTTCTTC.

The gene calls are TRBV3-1 and TRBJ1-2; TRBD1 is a possible D gene (5 bases). This CDR3 region has 13 residues. CDR1 and CDR2 from the germline V gene are LGHDT and YNNKEL (reference sequence). V was trimmed by 0 bases and J by 7 bases, leaving 9 bases between them. CDR3 coding DNA: TGTGCCAGCAGCCAAGATCTCGGGGCTGGCTACACCTTC. Residues: CASSQDLGAGYTF.

This clonotype was picked up many times. CDR3 sequence (DNA): TGCGCCAGCAGCTTGGGTGGCAGTCGATGGGCCAACGTCCTGACTTTC. Translating gives CASSLGGSRWANVLTF. The chain is built from TRBV5-1 and TRBJ2-6; D not certain. The germline V and J ends were trimmed by 0 bases and 5 bases, with 12 bases remaining between them. Germline loops: CDR1 SGHRS, CDR2 YFSETQ. The CDR3 loop spans 16 amino acids.

The V call is TRBV7-9, the J call TRBJ1-1, with unresolved D. The CDR3 is 13 residues long. Germline V gene data show CDR1 as SEHNR and CDR2 as FQNEAQ (reference sequence). V was shortened by 5 bases and J by 0 bases, with 7 bases between the two germline ends. The CDR3 region has the DNA TGTGCCAGCAGCGCGGACTTGAACACTGAAGCTTTCTTT. This translates into CASSADLNTEAFF.

The rearrangement joins TRBV20-1 to TRBJ1-2; D ambiguous. The CDR3 loop spans 12 amino acids. Germline loops: CDR1 DFQATT, CDR2 SNEGSKA (reference sequence). V was clipped by 6 bases and J by 8 bases, with 16 bases between them. CDR3 in amino acids: CSAPTDLGGYTF. The CDR3 DNA sequence: TGCAGTGCGCCTACAGATTTGGGCGGCTACACCTTC.

This clonotype occurred a few times. A read error may be the cause here, since a much bigger clone is one base away. V is TRBV29-1 and J is TRBJ2-1; TRBD2 agrees at 9 bases. The J call could be wrong; TRBJ2-7 is a better fit for the DNA end. Looked up from germline, CDR1 is SQVTM and CDR2 is ANQGSEA. The CDR3 covers 14 residues. CDR3 in amino acids: CSVAGTSSYNEQYF. CDR3 in DNA: TGCAGCGTAGCCGGGACTAGCTCCTACAATGAGCAGTACTTC.